The entry below describes one TCR beta chain. This sample was taken from a study of shared clonotypes between healthy human individuals. Germline lookup yields CDR1 MNHNY and CDR2 SVGAGI (reference sequence). With V trimmed by 7 bases and J by 8 bases, 13 bases remained unmatched. The CDR3 totals 14 residues. TCRdb's table, derived via immunoSEQ multiplex PCR, lists solely in-frame clones and lacks some. The table lists hundreds of thousands of clones, around two thirds of them singletons. This sequence joins TRBV6-6 and TRBJ1-2; 7 bases fit TRBD1. Sequenced sample: memory CD4+ T cells sorted from blood. The subset was: CD45RA-negative fraction. The sequence was collected from a woman aged 25 to 39 in good health. CDR3 DNA: TGTGCCAGCAATACAGGGGAAAGCTGGGGCGGCTACACCTTC. Its protein is CASNTGESWGGYTF.